Reported below is one TCR beta chain. The antigen remains undetermined. These data belong to a study of T cell responses to AZD1222 COVID-19 vaccine. The study's findings and limits: Receipt of two AZD1222 doses was followed by a rise in Spike-specific TCR breadth and depth. Across spike, vaccine-associated CD4 TCRs were found, dominant at 160-218 and 743-854. Close to half of all spike-specific TCRs reportedly target regions of the variants that are unmutated.

V gave up 4 bases and J gave up 0 bases, with 16 bases separating them. The length of the CDR3 is 17 residues. Germline V gives CDR1 MNHEY, CDR2 SMNVEV (reference sequence). Produced via immunoSEQ multiplex PCR; TCRdb's table is partial and in-frame only. This sample has some 97,000 clones; roughly nine tenths occur once, and the top ten carry 16%. This TCR came from an adult in good health. Sequenced material: peripheral blood, taken on day 0 of AZD1222 vaccination. The V call is TRBV27, the J call TRBJ1-5; possibly TRBD1 for D (6 bases). CDR3 DNA: TGTGCCAGCAGTTCCAGCACCCCGGACAGTAGCAATCAGCCCCAGCATTTT. Translating gives CASSSSTPDSSNQPQHF.